Shown below are 25 T cell receptor beta chains from a single sample sequenced in a study of T cell responses to AZD1222 COVID-19 vaccine. Data came from immunoSEQ multiplex PCR; TCRdb stores just in-frame clones and leaves some out. Found here are roughly 66,000 clones, 88% of them singletons; the top ten hold around 4.8%. The source was peripheral blood, collected 28 days after the second dose of the MenACWY control vaccine. The source is an adult who received the MenACWY meningococcal vaccine as a control.

The chain has TRBV27 and TRBJ2-7, with D unclear. CDR1 and CDR2 from the germline V gene are MNHEY and SMNVEV (reference sequence). CDR3 size: 13 residues. V lost 6 bases to trimming and J lost 6 bases, with 15 bases between them. CDR3 region: CASRRPPYPEQYF. CDR3 sequence (DNA): TGTGCCAGCAGGAGGCCCCCATACCCCGAGCAGTACTTC.

The rearrangement links TRBV19 to TRBJ1-5; tentative D call: TRBD1 (5 bases). Trimming removed 3 bases at V and 0 bases at J, with 9 bases between. Germline V lookup: CDR1 LNHDA, CDR2 SQIVND (reference sequence). The CDR3 consists of 15 residues. The CDR3 spells CASSMTATSNQPQHF. CDR3 DNA: TGTGCCAGTAGTATGACAGCAACTAGCAATCAGCCCCAGCATTTT.

The chain employs TRBV9 and TRBJ2-7; no definite D call. The germline gives CDR1 SGDLS, CDR2 YYNGEE. There are 14 residues in the CDR3. V lost 3 bases to trimming and J lost 0 bases, with 10 bases between them. CDR3 in DNA: TGTGCCAGCAGCGGGGGTGGCACCTCCTACGAGCAGTACTTC. Translating it yields CASSGGGTSYEQYF.

The chain uses TRBV3-1 (or the pseudogene TRBV3-2) and TRBJ2-3; D is tentatively TRBD1 or TRBD2 (6 bases each). The CDR3 length is 15 residues. Between the trimmed V and J ends, which lost 1 base and 0 bases, there was a span of 8 bases. Germline lookup yields CDR1 LGHDT and CDR2 YNNKEL (reference sequence). The DNA for the CDR3 is TGTGCCAGCAGCCAAGCGGGGGCCAGCACAGATACGCAGTATTTT. This encodes CASSQAGASTDTQYF.

V gene TRBV7-2 combines with J gene TRBJ2-1, with TRBD2 identical over 7 bases. This CDR3 contains 13 residues. After removal of 1 base from V and 13 bases from J, the junction contained 7 bases not matched to a gene. Looked up from germline, CDR1 is SGHTA and CDR2 is FQGNSA. The CDR3, as DNA: TGTGCCAGCAGCTTAGAGGGCGGGGGACCCCAGTTCTTC. This sequence encodes CASSLEGGGPQFF.

V gene TRBV28 combines with J gene TRBJ2-3, with 8 nucleotides matching TRBD1. Germline CDR1 MDHEN, CDR2 SYDVKM. This CDR3 contains 15 residues. V dropped 6 bases and J dropped 4; count of bases not matched to a gene: 9. CDR3 nucleotide sequence: TGTGCCAGCAGCGCCCGACAGGGGTTGGCAGATACGCAGTATTTT. This codes for CASSARQGLADTQYF.

This rearrangement joins TRBV29-1 to TRBJ1-2, with D hard to call. With 6 bases removed from V and 1 base from J, the gap between germline ends came to 21 bases. The CDR3 has 16 amino acids. The germline gives CDR1 SQVTM, CDR2 ANQGSEA. CDR3 coding DNA: TGCAGCGTCCGACTCTCCCGACGGCCAGTTAACTATGGCTACACCTTC. Translating it yields CSVRLSRRPVNYGYTF.

This clone has a single count. The CDR3 DNA reads as TGTGCCAGCAGCGCCATAGCGGGAGTCACAGATACGCAGTATTTT. This gives the protein CASSAIAGVTDTQYF. This rearrangement joins TRBV3-1 (or the pseudogene TRBV3-2) to TRBJ2-3; 9 nucleotides line up with TRBD2. The CDR3 consists of 15 residues. V was clipped by 5 bases and J by 2 bases; unmatched bases: 5. The germline V gene has CDR1 LGHDT and CDR2 YNNKEL (reference sequence).

This chain joins TRBV5-1 and TRBJ2-2, with D uncertain. CDR1 and CDR2 (germline): SGHRS, YFSETQ. The germline V and J ends were trimmed by 2 bases and 8 bases, with 13 bases remaining between them. CDR3 size: 14 residues. CDR3 DNA: TGCGCCAGCAGCTTTTCTACGGAAATAGGGGAGCTGTTTTTT. Translated, it gives CASSFSTEIGELFF.

J is TRBJ1-5 and V is TRBV5-1, with 8 bases aligning to TRBD1. The junction had 9 bases not matched to a gene; V was cut back by 4 bases and J by 3 bases. CDR3 length equals 16 residues. Germline V gives CDR1 SGHRS, CDR2 YFSETQ. CDR3 nucleotides: TGCGCCAGCAGCCTTCAGGGGGCGTATCCCAATCAGCCCCAGCATTTT. It specifies CASSLQGAYPNQPQHF.

This chain joins TRBV29-1 and TRBJ2-3; 8 positions match TRBD2. This CDR3 contains 15 residues. Trimming took 0 bases from V and 3 from J; bases not matched to a gene: 5. Germline-derived CDR1 and CDR2 are SQVTM and ANQGSEA. CDR3 in amino acids: CSVEELAEATDTQYF. In DNA, the CDR3 is TGCAGCGTTGAAGAACTAGCGGAAGCAACAGATACGCAGTATTTT.

A single count supports this clone. J is TRBJ2-2 and V is TRBV29-1, with 11 nucleotides matching TRBD1. After removal of 3 bases from V and 4 bases from J, the junction contained 4 bases not matched to a gene. The CDR3 extends over 15 amino acids. Germline CDR1 is SQVTM and CDR2 is ANQGSEA. CDR3: CSVDYGTGGTGELFF. The CDR3 DNA reads TGCAGCGTTGATTACGGGACAGGGGGCACCGGGGAGCTGTTTTTT.

The V call is TRBV15, the J call TRBJ1-2; 9 bases align to TRBD1. The CDR3 sequence is 16 residues long. From germline, CDR1 is LNHNV and CDR2 YYDKDF (reference sequence). V lost 3 bases and J lost 6; bases outside the gene matches: 11. The DNA of the CDR3 is TGTGCCACCAGCAGTAACCCCGGGACAGGGCTTCATGGCTACACCTTC. Translating it yields CATSSNPGTGLHGYTF.

The V and J genes are TRBV7-9 and TRBJ1-2; D is undetermined. Looked up from germline, CDR1 is SEHNR and CDR2 is FQNEAQ (reference sequence). V was pared by 7 bases and J by 0 bases, with 12 bases between. This CDR3 region has 14 residues. This chain's CDR3 is CASTLRESNYGYTF. DNA for the CDR3: TGTGCCAGCACCCTACGTGAATCTAACTATGGCTACACCTTC.

CDR3 bases: TGTGCCAGTAGTCCGGTGGACAGGAACACTGAAGCTTTCTTT. Amino acid sequence: CASSPVDRNTEAFF. The V gene is TRBV19, the J gene TRBJ1-1; possibly TRBD1 for D (6 bases). V lost 5 bases to trimming and J lost 1 base, with 11 bases between them. Germline V lookup: CDR1 LNHDA, CDR2 SQIVND (reference sequence). The CDR3 sequence is 14 residues long. The whole variable domain, remainder taken from reference TRBV19 and TRBJ1-1, is DGGITQSPKYLFRKEGQNVTLSCEQNLNHDAMYWYRQDPGQGLRLIYYSQIVNDFQKGDIAEGYSVSREKKESFPLTVTSAQKNPTAFYLCASSPVDRNTEAFFGQGTRLTVV.

V is TRBV14 and J is TRBJ2-1, with TRBD2 matching 7 bases. The CDR3 extends over 14 amino acids. The germline V gene has CDR1 SGHDN and CDR2 FVKESK. The J segment lost 7 bases and the V segment lost 1 base, leaving 4 bases of the junction unmatched. CDR3: CASSQVGGTNEQFF. The DNA for the CDR3 is TGTGCCAGCAGCCAAGTGGGGGGGACGAATGAGCAGTTCTTC. The variable domain in full, with the rest retrieved from reference TRBV14 and TRBJ2-1, is EAGVTQFPSHSVIEKGQTVTLRCDPISGHDNLYWYRRVMGKEIKFLLHFVKESKQDESGMPNNRFLAERTGGTYSTLKVQPAELEDSGVYFCASSQVGGTNEQFFGPGTRLTVL.

V is TRBV28 and J is TRBJ1-6, with D uncertain. Germline V CDR1 and CDR2: MDHEN, SYDVKM. There are 13 residues in the CDR3. V dropped 4 bases and J dropped 9 bases, with 10 bases sitting between them. The CDR3 nucleotides read TGTGCCAGCAGTTCGCCGGGGATTTCACCCCTCCACTTT. It specifies CASSSPGISPLHF. Complete variable domain (other parts from reference TRBV28 and TRBJ1-6): DVKVTQSSRYLVKRTGEKVFLECVQDMDHENMFWYRQDPGLGLRLIYFSYDVKMKEKGDIPEGYSVSREKKERFSLILESASTNQTSMYLCASSSPGISPLHFGNGTRLTVT.

The chain couples TRBV5-1 to TRBJ2-7; tentatively, D is TRBD2 (7 bases). V was trimmed by 4 bases and J by 3 bases, leaving 17 bases between them. Germline V lookup: CDR1 SGHRS, CDR2 YFSETQ. The CDR3 sequence is 15 residues long. CDR3 DNA sequence: TGCGCCAGCAGCCTGCCGGGCGGGGGCAACTACGAGCAGTACTTC. It codes for CASSLPGGGNYEQYF.

The chain recombines TRBV6-5 with TRBJ2-1; 8 nucleotides line up with TRBD1. Per germline, CDR1 MNHEY and CDR2 SVGAGI. The V gene end was trimmed by 7 bases and the J gene end by 7 bases; junction bases not matched to a gene: 9. CDR3 length equals 14 residues. The CDR3 reads CASTLAGGTNEQFF. As DNA, the CDR3 is TGTGCCAGCACGTTGGCAGGGGGCACGAATGAGCAGTTCTTC.

The gene calls are TRBV7-2 and TRBJ1-1; 9 bases align to TRBD1. After removal of 7 bases from V and 5 bases from J, the junction contained 14 bases not matched to a gene. Per germline, CDR1 SGHTA and CDR2 FQGNSA. The CDR3 has 16 residues. CDR3 DNA: TGTGCCAGCATCCTCACAGGGGGCGCCCGGAGGACTGAAGCTTTCTTT. Translation: CASILTGGARRTEAFF.

The chain couples TRBV7-6 to TRBJ2-7, with 9 nucleotides matching TRBD2. The CDR3 spans 14 residues. The trim removed 1 base at V and 5 bases at J, leaving 3 bases unmatched. Germline V lookup: CDR1 SGHVS, CDR2 FNYEAQ. The CDR3 loop reads CASSLVGGRDEQYF. The CDR3 coding sequence is TGTGCCAGCAGCTTAGTTGGCGGGAGGGACGAGCAGTACTTC. Looking up the rest from reference TRBV7-6 and TRBJ2-7 gives the full variable domain: GAGVSQSPRYKVTKRGQDVALRCDPISGHVSLYWYRQALGQGPEFLTYFNYEAQQDKSGLPNDRFSAERPEGSISTLTIQRTEQRDSAMYRCASSLVGGRDEQYFGPGTRLTVT.

The gene calls are TRBV5-1 and TRBJ2-1, with TRBD1 matching over 7 bases. Looked up from germline, CDR1 is SGHRS and CDR2 is YFSETQ. This CDR3 has 17 amino acids. The trim removed 0 bases at V and 0 bases at J, leaving 6 bases unmatched. CDR3 sequence: CASSLEGTDFSYNEQFF. CDR3 coding DNA: TGCGCCAGCAGCTTGGAAGGGACAGACTTCTCCTACAATGAGCAGTTCTTC.

The rearrangement links TRBV9 to TRBJ1-2; no definite D call. Germline V gives CDR1 SGDLS, CDR2 YYNGEE. The CDR3 has 18 residues. V shed 4 bases and J shed 0 bases, with 22 bases lying between them. This chain's CDR3 is CASSPRSGRSVSNYGYTF. Written as DNA, the CDR3 is TGTGCCAGCAGCCCCCGTAGTGGACGTTCCGTCTCTAACTATGGCTACACCTTC.

The V and J genes are TRBV20-1 and TRBJ2-3; D is tentatively TRBD1 or TRBD2 (5 bases each). Germline V gene lookup returns CDR1 DFQATT and CDR2 SNEGSKA (reference sequence). V was clipped by 3 bases and J by 6 bases, with 16 bases between them. The CDR3 is 14 amino acids. The CDR3 DNA is TGCAGTGCTAGTCATGGGACCTTTGGGGATACGCAGTATTTT. It translates to CSASHGTFGDTQYF.

The rearrangement links TRBV28 to TRBJ2-7, with 7 bases matching TRBD1. The germline V gene encodes CDR1 MDHEN and CDR2 SYDVKM. The CDR3 contains 18 residues. Losses at the gene ends were 2 bases for V and 0 bases for J; bases not matched to a gene: 13. CDR3 nucleotides: TGTGCCAGCAGTTTAGGGGTGACAGGGTCTCCCCCCTCCTACGAGCAGTACTTC. Protein sequence: CASSLGVTGSPPSYEQYF. Full variable domain (outside the CDR3, taken from reference TRBV28 and TRBJ2-7): DVKVTQSSRYLVKRTGEKVFLECVQDMDHENMFWYRQDPGLGLRLIYFSYDVKMKEKGDIPEGYSVSREKKERFSLILESASTNQTSMYLCASSLGVTGSPPSYEQYFGPGTRLTVT.